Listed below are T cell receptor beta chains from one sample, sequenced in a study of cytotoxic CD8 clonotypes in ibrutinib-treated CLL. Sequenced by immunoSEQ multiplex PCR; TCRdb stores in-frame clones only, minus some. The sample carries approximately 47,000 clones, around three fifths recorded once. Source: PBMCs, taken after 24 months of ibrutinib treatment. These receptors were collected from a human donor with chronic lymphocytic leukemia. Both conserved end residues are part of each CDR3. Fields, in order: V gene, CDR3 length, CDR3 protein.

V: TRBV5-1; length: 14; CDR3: CASSIGGSSYEQYF
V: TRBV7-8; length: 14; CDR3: CASSLSRGTTEAFF
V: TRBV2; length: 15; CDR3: CASSEVSGGVDEQYF
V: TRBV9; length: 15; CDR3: CASSAGGGEGYEQYF
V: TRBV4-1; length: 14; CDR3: CASSLQVTGSEAFF
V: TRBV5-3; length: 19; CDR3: CARSLRLRGDRREQETQYF
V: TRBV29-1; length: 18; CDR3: CSVERGFGSGGAWDTQYF
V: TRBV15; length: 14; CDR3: CATSKQGSNQPQHF
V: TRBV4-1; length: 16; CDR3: CASRQSFLGQGNEQYF
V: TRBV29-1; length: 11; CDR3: CSVGSLETQYF
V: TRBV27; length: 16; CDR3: CASSPLRANSNQPQHF
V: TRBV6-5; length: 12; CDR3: CASSHRGYGYTF
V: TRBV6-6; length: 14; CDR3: CASSNEGSNQPQHF
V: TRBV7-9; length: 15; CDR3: CASSLGNSPNSPLHF
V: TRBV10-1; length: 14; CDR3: CASSAGTGSAEQYF
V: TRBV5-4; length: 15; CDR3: CASSPAGGVYNEQFF
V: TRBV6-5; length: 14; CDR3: CASGEGAHTDTQYF
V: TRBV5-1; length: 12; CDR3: CASTGHHYEQYF
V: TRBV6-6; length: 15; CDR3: CASSLGQGASYEQYF
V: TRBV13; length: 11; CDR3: CASSFSHEQYF
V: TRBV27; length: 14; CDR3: CASTSFKYNTEAFF
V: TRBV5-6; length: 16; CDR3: CASSRQDRGEWETQYF
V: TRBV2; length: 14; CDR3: CASRYGQANTEAFF
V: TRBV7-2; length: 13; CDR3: CASSLGYGGAQHF
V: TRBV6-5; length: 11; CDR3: CASGGQAGPSF
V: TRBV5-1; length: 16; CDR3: CASSLSTGNARYGYTF
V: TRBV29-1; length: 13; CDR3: CSVEGGYNYGYTF
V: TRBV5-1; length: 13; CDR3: CASSLTGGNEQFF
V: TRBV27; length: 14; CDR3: CATGVRTSWETQYF
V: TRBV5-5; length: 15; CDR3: CASSLGSGSNQPQHF
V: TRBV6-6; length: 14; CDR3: CASSYKGPDYGYTF
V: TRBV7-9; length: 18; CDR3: CASSLVRLAGDLQETQYF
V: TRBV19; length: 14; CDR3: CASSPLAYTGELFF
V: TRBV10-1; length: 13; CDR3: CASSESGLDEQFF
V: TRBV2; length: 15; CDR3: CASSEISLPSQPQHF
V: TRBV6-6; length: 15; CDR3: CASSSGRGQYSPLHF
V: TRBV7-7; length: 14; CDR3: CASSRGGPTDTQYF
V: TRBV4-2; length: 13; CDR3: CASSQDTNNEQFF
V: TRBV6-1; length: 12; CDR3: CASSERGRELFF
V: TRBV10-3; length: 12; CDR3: CAISPSTDTQYF
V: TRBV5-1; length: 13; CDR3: CASSPSLNYGYTF
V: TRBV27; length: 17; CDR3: CASSTISVRQNYEGYTF
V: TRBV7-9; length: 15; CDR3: CASSLGQGGIDTQYF
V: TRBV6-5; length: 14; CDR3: CASSYQAGDDTQYF
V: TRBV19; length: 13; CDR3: CASSIDQGAPQYF
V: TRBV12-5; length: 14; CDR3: CASGPPTENTEAFF
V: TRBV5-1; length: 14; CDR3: CASGPGHRGTEAFF
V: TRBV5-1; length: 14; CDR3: CASSTGTMNYEQYF
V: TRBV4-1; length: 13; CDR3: CASSQRGDQPQHF
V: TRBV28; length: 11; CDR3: CASWENEKLFF
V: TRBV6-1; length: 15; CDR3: CASSEAQGSPYEQYF
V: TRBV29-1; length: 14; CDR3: CSTRQGAGANVLTF
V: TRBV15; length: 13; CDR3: CATSGDRGYGYTF
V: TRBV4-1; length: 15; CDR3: CASSLPGQGSEKLFF